These 30 T cell receptor beta chains were sequenced from one sample in a study of cytomegalovirus exposure and HLA in healthy donors. With 60 Vbeta and 13 Jbeta primers, the PCR was carried out. Profiled with immunoSEQ multiplex PCR; TCRdb holds only in-frame clones, not every one. The sample holds approximately 220,000 clones; 76% are singletons and the top ten take 0.63%. What was sequenced was PBMCs. The receptors here all came from a man aged 18-30 years in good health and CMV-seronegative.

This clone showed up just once. The chain has TRBV7-2 and TRBJ2-3; no definite D call. CDR1 SGHTA and CDR2 FQGNSA come from the germline V gene. V was cut by 4 bases and J by 4 bases, with 6 bases left in between. The CDR3 loop spans 12 amino acids. CDR3 nucleotide sequence: TGTGCCAGCAGCTCCCGGGCAGATACGCAGTATTTT. Its translation: CASSSRADTQYF.

With respect to this clone: Mismatch with germline at one junction end may stem from a read error. This chain joins TRBV7-9 and TRBJ1-1, with a possible D match to TRBD1 (6 bases). CDR1 SEHNR and CDR2 FQNEAQ come from the germline V gene (reference sequence). This CDR3 has 15 residues. CDR3 amino acids: CSSSPEQGMNTEAFF. For the CDR3, the DNA is TGTTCCAGCAGCCCTGAACAGGGAATGAACACTGAAGCTTTCTTT.

The chain recombines TRBV4-1 with TRBJ1-2; perhaps TRBD1 as D (5 bases). The ends were cut back, 2 bases at V and 3 bases at J, with 13 bases in the middle. The germline V gene has CDR1 MGHRA and CDR2 YSYEKL. The CDR3 totals 15 residues. CDR3: CASSQPGRGDYGYTF. In DNA form, the CDR3 reads TGCGCCAGCAGCCAACCGGGACGGGGGGACTATGGCTACACCTTC.

This clone was counted only a few times. This sequence joins TRBV27 and TRBJ2-5; 14 bases line up with TRBD2. This CDR3 comprises 17 residues. Germline assignment: CDR1 MNHEY and CDR2 SMNVEV (reference sequence). Unmatched junction bases numbered 11, after V lost 5 bases and J lost 6 bases. The CDR3 loop is CASSAFGTSGSLKTQYF. As DNA, the CDR3 is TGTGCCAGCAGTGCTTTCGGGACTAGCGGGAGTCTGAAGACCCAGTACTTC.

This CDR3 reads CASSVTGTGSYEQYF. As DNA, the CDR3 is TGTGCCAGCAGTGTCACCGGGACAGGCTCCTACGAGCAGTACTTC. The chain links TRBV27 to TRBJ2-7, with 8 bases that match TRBD1. CDR3 length: 15 residues. CDR1 is MNHEY, CDR2 SMNVEV, per germline (reference sequence). The V and J ends lost 5 bases and 0 bases, in that order; junction bases with no gene match: 6.

The gene calls are TRBV5-6 and TRBJ1-5; 9 nucleotides align to TRBD1. The CDR3 consists of 14 residues. Germline V CDR1 and CDR2: SGHDT, YYEEEE. Trimming removed 4 bases from V and 3 bases from J; junction bases left unmatched: 2. The CDR3 nucleotides read TGTGCCAGCAGCATACAGGGGGCCAATCAGCCCCAGCATTTT. It translates to CASSIQGANQPQHF.

The gene calls are TRBV5-4 and TRBJ2-1, with TRBD2 matching 12 bases. The CDR3 runs to 16 residues. Germline loops: CDR1 SGHNT, CDR2 YYREEE (reference sequence). Trimming cost V 2 bases and J 2 bases; bases outside gene matches: 2. CDR3 in amino acids: CASSFLAGGTYNEQFF. CDR3 coding DNA: TGTGCCAGCAGCTTTCTAGCGGGAGGGACCTACAATGAGCAGTTCTTC. Together with reference TRBV5-4 and TRBJ2-1, the CDR3 gives the full variable domain: ETGVTQSPTHLIKTRGQQVTLRCSSQSGHNTVSWYQQALGQGPQFIFQYYREEENGRGNFPPRFSGLQFPNYSSELNVNALELDDSALYLCASSFLAGGTYNEQFFGPGTRLTVL.

The chain couples TRBV27 to TRBJ1-1; 10 bases are a match to TRBD1. The CDR3 sequence is 15 residues long. The junction had 7 bases not matched to a gene; V was cut back by 4 bases and J by 5 bases. Per the germline V gene, CDR1 is MNHEY and CDR2 is SMNVEV (reference sequence). This CDR3 is CASSSRTGGATEAFF. The CDR3 bases are TGTGCCAGCAGTTCCCGGACAGGGGGGGCAACTGAAGCTTTCTTT.

The chain recombines TRBV7-9 with TRBJ1-1; D is uncertain. Germline CDR1 and CDR2: SEHNR and FQNEAQ (reference sequence). The length of the CDR3 is 16 residues. Trimming shortened V by 5 bases and J by 5 bases, and 21 bases separated the two germline ends. This CDR3 is CASSPVVSRWSTEAFF. The CDR3 coding sequence is TGTGCCAGCAGCCCCGTAGTGAGTCGGTGGAGTACTGAAGCTTTCTTT.

The chain is built from TRBV15 and TRBJ2-1, with 9 positions matching TRBD2. Germline values: CDR1 LNHNV, CDR2 YYDKDF (reference sequence). CDR3 length equals 18 residues. Losses at the gene ends were 3 bases for V and 0 bases for J; bases not matched to a gene: 9. This CDR3 is CATSRKIAGANSYNEQFF. In DNA, the CDR3 is TGTGCCACCAGCAGGAAAATAGCGGGAGCAAACTCCTACAATGAGCAGTTCTTC.

The chain links TRBV11-1 to TRBJ2-7; 12 nucleotides agree with TRBD2. Germline V gene data show CDR1 as SGHAT and CDR2 as FQDESV (reference sequence). The CDR3 totals 14 residues. The V gene end was trimmed by 6 bases and the J gene end by 4 bases; junction bases not matched to a gene: 4. CDR3 nucleotide sequence: TGTGCCAGCAGAGTGACTAGCGGGAGTTACGAGCAGTACTTC. Its translation: CASRVTSGSYEQYF.

The chain employs TRBV27 and TRBJ2-5; a weak D match, TRBD2 (5 bases). TRBJ2-7 explains the end of the DNA better; the J call may be wrong. Germline V gene sequence: CDR1 MNHEY, CDR2 SMNVEV (reference sequence). The CDR3 sequence is 11 residues long. The CDR3 DNA follows: TGTGCCAGCCCCCAGCGGTACGAGCAGTACTTC. Translating it yields CASPQRYEQYF.

A remark on this clone: The junction and the germline gene differ at one end; a read error may be behind it. The chain is built from TRBV7-9 and TRBJ2-2; 8 nucleotides match TRBD1. This CDR3 contains 15 residues. The germline V gene encodes CDR1 SEHNR and CDR2 FQNEAQ (reference sequence). CDR3 sequence: CSSSGSGGDTGELFF. For the CDR3, the DNA is TGTTCCAGCAGCGGGTCAGGGGGCGACACCGGGGAGCTGTTTTTT.

The rearrangement links TRBV29-1 to TRBJ2-5, with no clear D. The J call is in doubt because the DNA end fits TRBJ2-7 better. The CDR3 length is 12 residues. In germline, CDR1 is SQVTM, CDR2 ANQGSEA. CDR3 amino acids: CSVALGSYEQYF. CDR3 nucleotide sequence: TGCAGCGTGGCCCTCGGGTCCTACGAGCAGTACTTC.

This clone was observed once. The rearrangement links TRBV18 to TRBJ2-7, with 7 bases fitting TRBD2. Germline V CDR1 and CDR2: KGHSH, LQKENI. Trimming removed 6 bases from V and 2 bases from J; junction bases left unmatched: 10. The CDR3 has 15 residues. CDR3 in amino acids: CASSEFGREAYEQYF. CDR3 sequence (DNA): TGTGCCAGCTCCGAATTTGGACGGGAGGCCTACGAGCAGTACTTC.

This clone was picked up a small number of times. V and J are TRBV19 and TRBJ1-2; D unresolved. The V end lost 10 bases, the J end lost 0 bases, and 18 bases lay between the germline ends. This CDR3 is 15 amino acids long. CDR1 is LNHDA and CDR2 is SQIVND in the germline V gene (reference sequence). In nucleotides, the CDR3 is TGTGCCACCGCTTGGGCCAGGCAGACTAACTATGGCTACACCTTC. Amino acid sequence: CATAWARQTNYGYTF.

The J gene is TRBJ2-5, the V gene TRBV2, with 11 nucleotides matching TRBD1. The germline V gene has CDR1 SNHLY and CDR2 FYNNEI. CDR3 length: 15 amino acids. V trimming: 5 bases; J trimming: 4 bases; junction bases outside the gene matches: 6. CDR3 coding DNA: TGTGCCAGCAGTCGGCCGGGACAGGGGGGAGAGACCCAGTACTTC. This gives the protein CASSRPGQGGETQYF.

The V gene is TRBV5-4, the J gene TRBJ2-7; 8 bases align to TRBD2. CDR3 size: 16 residues. Germline V gives CDR1 SGHNT, CDR2 YYREEE (reference sequence). The J segment lost 5 bases and the V segment lost 0 bases, leaving 10 bases of the junction unmatched. CDR3 loop: CASSLEGAQRENEQYF. Written as DNA, the CDR3 is TGTGCCAGCAGCTTGGAAGGGGCCCAGCGGGAGAACGAGCAGTACTTC.

The chain carries TRBV6-1 and TRBJ1-2; D ambiguous. From germline, CDR1 is MNHNS and CDR2 SASEGT. The V end was cut by 8 bases, the J end by 8 bases, with 9 bases between. The CDR3 covers 10 residues. The CDR3 nucleotides read TGTGCCAGCTCTCGGGGAGGCTACACCTTC. Amino acid sequence: CASSRGGYTF.

This clone was recorded a few times. The chain recombines TRBV5-5 with TRBJ1-4; 7 bases are a match to TRBD1. Germline CDR1 SGHKS, CDR2 YYEKEE (reference sequence). This CDR3 comprises 16 residues. V was clipped by 4 bases and J by 6 bases; unmatched bases: 12. The chain's CDR3 is CASSTLGQEEDEKLFF. CDR3 DNA: TGTGCCAGCAGCACGCTCGGACAGGAGGAGGATGAAAAACTGTTTTTT.

The chain employs TRBV7-9 and TRBJ1-5; tentatively, D is TRBD1 (5 bases). Germline V gene sequence: CDR1 SEHNR, CDR2 FQNEAQ (reference sequence). This CDR3 spans 15 amino acids. V lost 0 bases to trimming and J lost 2 bases, with 8 bases between them. The CDR3 coding sequence is TGTGCCAGCAGCTTAGCCAGGGATGGCAATCAGCCCCAGCATTTT. Protein product: CASSLARDGNQPQHF.

On this clone: An end of the junction does not agree with germline; a read error may underlie this. The chain is built from TRBV27 and TRBJ1-5; D remains unclear. The CDR3 spans 15 residues. Germline V gene sequence: CDR1 MNHEY, CDR2 SMNVEV (reference sequence). The CDR3 DNA follows: TGTGTCAGCAGTTTATCTTTCCGGGGCAATCAGCCCCAGCATTTT. Protein: CVSSLSFRGNQPQHF.

This clone has just a few counts. The chain links TRBV11-1 to TRBJ2-5, with D possibly TRBD1 on 5 matching bases. Trimming removed 8 bases from V and 2 bases from J, with 12 bases in between. Germline V gene sequence: CDR1 SGHAT, CDR2 FQDESV (reference sequence). This CDR3 comprises 13 residues. The CDR3 bases are TGTGCCAGCGGTTTACAGGCACAAGAGACCCAGTACTTC. Protein product: CASGLQAQETQYF.

The count of this clone is one. The chain carries TRBV15 and TRBJ2-5, with 7 bases fitting TRBD2. CDR1 and CDR2 from the germline V gene are LNHNV and YYDKDF (reference sequence). The V and J ends lost 5 bases and 12 bases, in that order; junction bases with no gene match: 12. This CDR3 has 13 amino acids. The CDR3 loop reads CATSGSSAGSEYF. CDR3 coding DNA: TGTGCCACCAGCGGTTCCTCAGCGGGGTCAGAGTACTTC.

J is TRBJ2-4 and V is TRBV7-8; D unresolved. The germline CDR1 and CDR2 sequences are SGHVS and FQNEAQ. This CDR3 region has 16 residues. The V end was cut by 5 bases, the J end by 0 bases, with 14 bases between. Here the CDR3 reads CASSPARSIAKNIQYF. The DNA for the CDR3 is TGTGCCAGCAGCCCCGCCCGGTCAATAGCCAAAAACATTCAGTACTTC. The variable domain in full, with the rest retrieved from reference TRBV7-8 and TRBJ2-4, is GAGVSQSPRYKVAKRGQDVALRCDPISGHVSLFWYQQALGQGPEFLTYFQNEAQLDKSGLPSDRFFAERPEGSVSTLKIQRTQQEDSAVYLCASSPARSIAKNIQYFGAGTRLSVL.

The gene calls are TRBV25-1 and TRBJ2-7, with D hard to call. Per the germline V gene, CDR1 is MGHDK and CDR2 is SYGVNS. V lost 6 bases and J 1 base, leaving 4 bases between the germline ends. This CDR3 contains 11 residues. The CDR3 DNA follows: TGTGCCAGCAGGAGATCCTACGAGCAGTACTTC. As protein: CASRRSYEQYF.

The CDR3 coding sequence is TGTGCCAGCAGCCGCCGAGGACTAGGCCAAAACATTCAGTACTTC. The encoded protein is CASSRRGLGQNIQYF. V gene TRBV6-5 combines with J gene TRBJ2-4, with 7 bases that match TRBD2. Per the germline V gene, CDR1 is MNHEY and CDR2 is SVGAGI. J lost 5 bases, V lost 6 bases, and 10 bases had no gene match. This CDR3 region has 15 residues.

The J gene is TRBJ1-3, the V gene TRBV5-1; no reliable D call. The CDR3 totals 14 residues. Trimming left V 4 bases short and J 0 bases short, with 8 bases between. Germline V CDR1 and CDR2: SGHRS, YFSETQ. CDR3 sequence reads: CASSQASSGNTIYF. CDR3 nucleotides: TGCGCCAGCAGCCAGGCAAGCTCTGGAAACACCATATATTTT.

The chain carries TRBV6-1 and TRBJ1-1; possible D gene TRBD1, 5 bases. Per the germline V gene, CDR1 is MNHNS and CDR2 is SASEGT. Deletions cut 8 bases from V and 4 bases from J, with 14 bases between. The CDR3 has 13 residues. DNA for the CDR3: TGTGCCAGCTGGTACAGGATTGGCACTGAAGCTTTCTTT. Residues: CASWYRIGTEAFF.

The chain links TRBV7-2 to TRBJ2-2; D gene uncertain. Germline V lookup: CDR1 SGHTA, CDR2 FQGNSA. This CDR3 region has 15 residues. The V and J ends lost 2 bases and 4 bases respectively, with 11 bases between them. In nucleotides, the CDR3 is TGTGCCAGCAGCTTATATACGGGTAGCACCGGGGAGCTGTTTTTT. Its translation is CASSLYTGSTGELFF.